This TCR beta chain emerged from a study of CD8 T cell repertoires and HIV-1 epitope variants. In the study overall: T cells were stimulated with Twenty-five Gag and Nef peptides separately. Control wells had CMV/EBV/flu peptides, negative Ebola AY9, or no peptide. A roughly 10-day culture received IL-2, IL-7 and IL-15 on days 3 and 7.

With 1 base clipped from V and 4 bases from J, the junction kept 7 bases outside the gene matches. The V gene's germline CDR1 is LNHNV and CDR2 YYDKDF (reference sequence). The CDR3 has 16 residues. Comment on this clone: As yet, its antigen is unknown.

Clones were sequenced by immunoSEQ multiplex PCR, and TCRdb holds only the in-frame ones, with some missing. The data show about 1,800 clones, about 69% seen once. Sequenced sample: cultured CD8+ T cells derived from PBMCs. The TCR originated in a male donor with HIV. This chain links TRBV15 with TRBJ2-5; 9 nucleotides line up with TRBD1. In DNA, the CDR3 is TGTGCCACCAGCAGAGGGACGGACAGGGGAGGAGAGACCCAGTACTTC. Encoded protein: CATSRGTDRGGETQYF. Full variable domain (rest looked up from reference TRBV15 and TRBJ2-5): DAMVIQNPRYQVTQFGKPVTLSCSQTLNHNVMYWYQQKSSQAPKLLFHYYDKDFNNEADTPDNFQSRRPNTSFCFLDIRSPGLGDTAMYLCATSRGTDRGGETQYFGPGTRLLVL.